The 22 T cell receptor beta chains presented below share a single source sample, sequenced in a study of neurological immune-mediated disorders. TCRdb passed the 5' RACE reads through MiXCR, listing each CDR3 protein once. The sample includes around 70,000 distinct CDR3 sequences, roughly 4.8% of them seen just once. The sample comprised PBMCs. These receptors all stem from a woman between 70 and 85 years old with multiple sclerosis.

This clonotype has a count of ten or more. The chain carries TRBV5-1 and TRBJ1-4; D ambiguous. Looked up from germline, CDR1 is SGHRS and CDR2 is YFSETQ. Deletions cut 0 bases from V and 3 bases from J, with 9 bases between. The CDR3 is 15 residues long. The CDR3 spells CASSLGRASNEKLFF. CDR3 sequence (DNA): TGCGCCAGCAGCTTGGGGCGGGCATCTAATGAAAAACTGTTTTTT.

This clonotype was recorded many times. The rearrangement joins TRBV7-3 to TRBJ2-7, with 8 bases aligning to TRBD1. In germline, CDR1 is SGHTA, CDR2 FQGTGA. CDR3 size: 14 residues. With V trimmed by 3 bases and J by 5 bases, 6 bases remained unmatched. The CDR3 coding sequence is TGTGCCAGCAGCTTTACAGGGGGACTCGACGAGCAGTACTTC. Amino acids: CASSFTGGLDEQYF.

This clonotype was recorded at least ten times. The V gene is TRBV20-1, the J gene TRBJ2-3; 7 positions match TRBD2. CDR1 and CDR2 (germline): DFQATT, SNEGSKA (reference sequence). CDR3 length: 15 residues. Trimming took 3 bases from V and 7 from J; bases not matched to a gene: 13. CDR3 in DNA: TGCAGTGCTAGCGGCGGGAGTGCAACCCAGAATACGCAGTATTTT. This codes for CSASGGSATQNTQYF.

This clonotype was seen at least ten times. This chain uses TRBV4-1 with TRBJ1-1; no reliable D call. V lost 7 bases and J 6 bases, leaving 15 bases between the germline ends. The CDR3 spans 13 residues. CDR1 is MGHRA, CDR2 YSYEKL, per germline. The CDR3 reads CASTTDREAEAFF. In DNA, the CDR3 is TGCGCCAGCACCACTGACCGGGAGGCTGAAGCTTTCTTT.

This clonotype was seen only a few times. V usage is TRBV7-2 and J usage is TRBJ2-3; possible D gene TRBD2, 5 bases. Trimming stripped 1 base from V and 6 bases from J, with 11 bases between. The germline V gene has CDR1 SGHTA and CDR2 FQGNSA. CDR3 size: 14 residues. CDR3 nucleotide sequence: TGTGCCAGCAGCTTAGGCCCAGCGGTGGATACGCAGTATTTT. Translating it yields CASSLGPAVDTQYF.

The J gene is TRBJ2-2, the V gene TRBV6-5, with 10 bases aligning to TRBD1. The V and J ends lost 6 bases and 5 bases, in that order; junction bases with no gene match: 6. This CDR3 comprises 15 residues. Germline CDR1 and CDR2: MNHEY and SVGAGI. CDR3 nucleotides: TGTGCCAGCAGATACGACAGGGGGCCGACCGGGGAGCTGTTTTTT. Encoded protein: CASRYDRGPTGELFF.

This clonotype was seen ten or more times. This rearrangement joins TRBV20-1 to TRBJ1-1; 9 nucleotides align to TRBD1. Per germline, CDR1 DFQATT and CDR2 SNEGSKA (reference sequence). The CDR3 has 16 amino acids. V lost 2 bases to trimming and J lost 5 bases; unmatched junction nucleotides: 12. The CDR3 region is CSARHNFGQGRTEAFF. CDR3 coding DNA: TGCAGTGCTAGACATAATTTCGGACAGGGGCGGACTGAAGCTTTCTTT.

Many counts were recorded for this clonotype. The V and J genes are TRBV12-3 or TRBV12-4 and TRBJ1-3, with D possibly TRBD1 on 5 matching bases. The CDR3 has 15 amino acids. Trimming cost V 5 bases and J 0 bases, with 11 bases left between them. The CDR3 region is CASSPGALSGNTIYF. Here the CDR3 DNA reads TGTGCCAGCAGTCCCGGGGCGCTCTCTGGAAACACCATATATTTT.

This clonotype occurred many times. The rearrangement links TRBV20-1 to TRBJ2-3, with 8 bases matching TRBD2. The CDR3 loop spans 14 amino acids. The germline CDR1 and CDR2 sequences are DFQATT and SNEGSKA (reference sequence). With 3 bases clipped from V and 6 bases from J, the junction kept 8 bases outside the gene matches. In DNA form, the CDR3 reads TGCAGTGCTAGGCAAAGCGGGAGCTTGGATACGCAGTATTTT. This encodes CSARQSGSLDTQYF.

The table lists this clonotype with many counts. The genes are TRBV18 and TRBJ2-3; D gene ambiguous. The CDR3 sequence is 12 residues long. CDR1 and CDR2 (germline): KGHSH, LQKENI. V was trimmed by 3 bases and J by 4 bases, leaving 5 bases between them. The CDR3 protein is CASSPAADTQYF. The CDR3 nucleotides read TGTGCCAGCTCACCCGCCGCAGATACGCAGTATTTT.

This clonotype has a count of ten or more. V usage is TRBV4-1 and J usage is TRBJ2-5; 8 bases match TRBD2. This CDR3 region has 16 residues. The V segment lost 1 base and the J segment 4 bases; nucleotides outside the gene matches: 8. Germline V CDR1 and CDR2: MGHRA, YSYEKL. The CDR3 DNA follows: TGCGCCAGCAGCCAAGGCCTTCGGGAGGGCCCAGAGACCCAGTACTTC. This codes for CASSQGLREGPETQYF.

Note on this clonotype: This may arise from a read error, as a much more abundant clone is one base away. The chain recombines TRBV9 with TRBJ2-5, with 8 positions matching TRBD1. V trimming: 5 bases; J trimming: 7 bases; junction bases outside the gene matches: 7. This CDR3 comprises 13 residues. The germline CDR1 and CDR2 sequences are SGDLS and YYNGEE. The CDR3 DNA follows: TGTGCCAGCAGAGGACCCGACAGGGGGACCCAGTACTTC. It specifies CASRGPDRGTQYF.

As regards this clonotype: This may come from a read error, since a much larger clone is one base off. The chain employs TRBV7-9 and TRBJ2-1, with 11 positions matching TRBD2. The CDR3 is 13 amino acids. Germline V gene data show CDR1 as SEHNR and CDR2 as FQNEAQ (reference sequence). DNA of the CDR3: TGTGTCAGCAGCTTAGGGGCGGGACTAGCGGCGTTCTTC. Translation: CVSSLGAGLAAFF.

This clonotype was picked up many times. V gene TRBV7-2 combines with J gene TRBJ2-3, with TRBD2 matching 7 bases. This CDR3 is 17 amino acids long. V lost 1 base to trimming and J lost 0 bases; unmatched junction nucleotides: 7. The V gene's germline CDR1 is SGHTA and CDR2 FQGNSA. CDR3 region: CASSLVGRAVSTDTQYF. The CDR3 bases are TGTGCCAGCAGCTTAGTGGGGAGGGCCGTTAGCACAGATACGCAGTATTTT. The full variable domain, its missing parts supplied by reference TRBV7-2 and TRBJ2-3, is GAGVSQSPSNKVTEKGKDVELRCDPISGHTALYWYRQSLGQGLEFLIYFQGNSAPDKSGLPSDRFSAERTGGSVSTLTIQRTQQEDSAVYLCASSLVGRAVSTDTQYFGPGTRLTVL.

In its sample, this clonotype was seen many times. The chain combines TRBV7-9 with TRBJ2-5, with a weak D call TRBD2 (6 bases). V lost 5 bases and J 4 bases, leaving 14 bases between the germline ends. In germline, CDR1 is SEHNR, CDR2 FQNEAQ (reference sequence). There are 14 residues in the CDR3. The CDR3 reads CASSHGTLAETQYF. In nucleotides, the CDR3 is TGTGCCAGCAGCCACGGGACTCTCGCAGAGACCCAGTACTTC.

In its sample, this clonotype was seen many times. V usage is TRBV5-1 and J usage is TRBJ2-7; D possibly corresponds to TRBD1 (6 bases). The CDR3 totals 14 residues. The germline V gene encodes CDR1 SGHRS and CDR2 YFSETQ. The V and J ends lost 4 bases and 2 bases respectively, with 13 bases between them. The CDR3 DNA reads TGCGCCAGCAGCGTGGACAGTGGACCCTACGAGCAGTACTTC. The encoded protein is CASSVDSGPYEQYF.

This clonotype was found many times. V is TRBV18 and J is TRBJ1-1; 7 bases map to TRBD1. Germline lookup yields CDR1 KGHSH and CDR2 LQKENI. This CDR3 contains 15 residues. The trim removed 0 bases at V and 4 bases at J, leaving 5 bases unmatched. CDR3 in amino acids: CASSPPRGQGTEAFF. DNA for the CDR3: TGTGCCAGCTCACCACCGAGGGGGCAGGGCACTGAAGCTTTCTTT.

The J gene is TRBJ2-1, the V gene TRBV7-2; D ambiguous. Germline lookup yields CDR1 SGHTA and CDR2 FQGNSA. V lost 3 bases and J lost 7, with 16 bases in between. The length of the CDR3 is 15 residues. The CDR3 loop is CASSLSAPATNEQFF. The CDR3, as DNA: TGTGCCAGCAGCTTGTCCGCGCCCGCGACAAATGAGCAGTTCTTC.

To note about this clonotype: A much larger clone differs by one base, so this may be a read error. The chain has TRBV7-9 and TRBJ1-1, with unresolved D. The CDR3 extends over 14 amino acids. Germline lookup yields CDR1 SEHNR and CDR2 FQNEAQ (reference sequence). In DNA, the CDR3 is TGTGTCAGCAGCTTAGTCACCGAAGACACTGAAGCTTTCTTT. This gives the protein CVSSLVTEDTEAFF.

This clonotype was seen at least ten times. This chain uses TRBV7-8 with TRBJ2-1; D tentatively reads TRBD1 or TRBD2 (6 bases each). Germline V gene sequence: CDR1 SGHVS, CDR2 FQNEAQ. Deletions cut 3 bases from V and 7 bases from J, with 19 bases between. This CDR3 contains 16 residues. The CDR3: CASSFPAQGGRNEQFF. The CDR3 coding sequence is TGTGCCAGCAGCTTCCCCGCACAGGGAGGCCGGAATGAGCAGTTCTTC.

This clonotype was detected many times. The chain joins TRBV12-3 or TRBV12-4 to TRBJ2-1; 13 bases align to TRBD2. V lost 3 bases and J lost 8; bases outside the gene matches: 13. This CDR3 spans 18 amino acids. CDR3 DNA sequence: TGTGCCAGCAGTTTGGGGGGAGGACTAGCGGGAGCAGGAGATGAGCAGTTCTTC. This gives the protein CASSLGGGLAGAGDEQFF.

Points on this clonotype: It may be a read error: a sequence one base away is much more abundant. This chain uses TRBV5-5 with TRBJ2-1, with D unclear. V gave up 5 bases and J gave up 6 bases, with 6 bases separating them. This CDR3 is built from 11 residues. Per germline, CDR1 SGHKS and CDR2 YYEKEE (reference sequence). Written as DNA, the CDR3 is TGTGCCAGCAGTAATTGCAATGAGCAGTTCTTC. It yields the protein CASSNCNEQFF.